The 9 T cell receptor beta chains reported below all come from one sample, sequenced in a study of Graves' ophthalmopathy and Graves' hyperthyroidism. RNA transcripts provided the template for amplifying TCR beta CDR3 regions. HTBI-primed RT-PCR formed the first round, and a multiplex PCR formed the second. Each CDR3 protein gets one entry after TCRdb re-called the multiplex PCR reads with MiXCR. The sample has about 170,000 distinct CDR3 sequences, over 35% seen once. Material: peripheral blood. The receptors come from a woman in her thirties or forties with Graves' ophthalmopathy.

The chain links TRBV15 to TRBJ2-7; TRBD1 aligns across 7 bases. V was pared by 4 bases and J by 3 bases, with 12 bases of the junction left unmatched. Germline V gives CDR1 LNHNV, CDR2 YYDKDF (reference sequence). The CDR3 spans 16 residues. The CDR3 nucleotides read TGTGCCACCAGCAACAGAAAAACAGGGGAACTCTACGAGCAGTACTTC. Encoded protein: CATSNRKTGELYEQYF.

This clonotype was recorded at least ten times. This chain joins TRBV7-2 and TRBJ1-5; D gene uncertain. CDR1 SGHTA and CDR2 FQGNSA come from the germline V gene. The CDR3 is 14 residues long. Trimming removed 2 bases from V and 2 bases from J, with 7 bases in between. The CDR3 DNA sequence: TGTGCCAGCAGCTTAAAACCAGGCAATCAGCCCCAGCATTTT. Amino acids: CASSLKPGNQPQHF.

This clonotype was observed at least ten times. The chain uses TRBV7-9 and TRBJ2-5; tentative D call: TRBD1 (5 bases). The CDR3 extends over 11 amino acids. Germline assignment: CDR1 SEHNR and CDR2 FQNEAQ (reference sequence). The ends were cut back, 4 bases at V and 5 bases at J, with 5 bases in the middle. CDR3 residues: CASSSGETQYF. Written as DNA, the CDR3 is TGTGCCAGCAGCTCAGGGGAGACCCAGTACTTC. Complete variable domain (other parts from reference TRBV7-9 and TRBJ2-5): DTGVSQNPRHKITKRGQNVTFRCDPISEHNRLYWYRQTLGQGPEFLTYFQNEAQLEKSRLLSDRFSAERPKGSFSTLEIQRTEQGDSAMYLCASSSGETQYFGPGTRLLVL.

The V and J genes are TRBV12-3 or TRBV12-4 and TRBJ2-5; possibly TRBD2 for D (5 bases). The CDR3 has 16 residues. V lost 3 bases to trimming and J lost 1 base, with 15 bases between them. CDR3: CASSFGGLLGQETQYF. CDR3 DNA: TGTGCCAGCAGTTTTGGAGGCCTCCTCGGCCAAGAGACCCAGTACTTC.

This clonotype was observed at least ten times. The chain carries TRBV7-2 and TRBJ2-7; D is undetermined. The CDR3 has 14 amino acids. V lost 1 base to trimming and J lost 2 bases, with 9 bases between them. The germline gives CDR1 SGHTA, CDR2 FQGNSA. CDR3 nucleotide sequence: TGTGCCAGCAGCTTAGTGTTCTCCCCCTACGAGCAGTACTTC. This gives the protein CASSLVFSPYEQYF.

This clonotype was recorded at least ten times. The V and J genes are TRBV29-1 and TRBJ1-1; TRBD1 matches 7 bases. Unmatched junction bases numbered 6, after V lost 4 bases and J lost 1 base. There are 14 residues in the CDR3. Germline V gene sequence: CDR1 SQVTM, CDR2 ANQGSEA. CDR3 DNA: TGCAGCGTTGCCGCAGGGGGGCCGAACACTGAAGCTTTCTTT. Translated: CSVAAGGPNTEAFF.

The table lists this clonotype with many counts. The rearrangement joins TRBV5-1 to TRBJ2-5; unclear D gene. The V and J ends lost 0 bases and 1 base respectively, with 7 bases between them. CDR1 is SGHRS and CDR2 is YFSETQ in the germline V gene. The CDR3 runs to 14 residues. The CDR3 bases are TGCGCCAGCAGCTTGGTGACACGCCAAGAGACCCAGTACTTC. Translation gives CASSLVTRQETQYF.

This clonotype was recorded many times. The V and J genes are TRBV28 and TRBJ1-3; 7 bases map to TRBD1. The CDR3 loop spans 15 amino acids. The V segment lost 2 bases and the J segment 0 bases; nucleotides outside the gene matches: 1. Germline V CDR1 and CDR2: MDHEN, SYDVKM. CDR3 sequence: CASSLTGDSGNTIYF. In DNA form, the CDR3 reads TGTGCCAGCAGTTTAACAGGGGACTCTGGAAACACCATATATTTT.

This clonotype came up once. The rearrangement links TRBV12-3 or TRBV12-4 to TRBJ2-7; TRBD2 matches at 12 bases. CDR3 length: 17 amino acids. After removal of 4 bases from V and 2 bases from J, the junction contained 9 bases not matched to a gene. In nucleotides, the CDR3 is TGTGCCAGCAGTTCTGTACGACTAGCGGGAGTCCCCTACGAGCAGTACTTC. Encoded protein: CASSSVRLAGVPYEQYF.